These 17 T cell receptor beta chains were all obtained from the same sample, sequenced in a study of identifying expanded T cells in peripheral blood. TCRdb keeps only in-frame clones here, not all; method: immunoSEQ multiplex PCR. Of 75,000 to 90,000 clones listed, 85% to 90% are singletons. Sequenced input: blood. The receptors were sampled from a person aged 18 to 75 in good health.

The rearrangement joins TRBV30 to TRBJ2-7, with TRBD1 as a possible D gene (5 bases). Trimming removed 3 bases from V and 7 bases from J, with 16 bases in between. The CDR3 extends over 13 amino acids. CDR1 GTSNPN and CDR2 SVGIG come from the germline V gene (reference sequence). CDR3 in amino acids: CAWRPGKLEEQYF. The CDR3 nucleotides read TGTGCCTGGAGACCAGGGAAATTGGAAGAGCAGTACTTC.

The V call is TRBV4-2, the J call TRBJ1-2; TRBD1 aligns across 9 bases. The CDR3 sequence is 21 residues long. Unmatched junction bases numbered 21, after V lost 0 bases and J lost 4 bases. Germline V gene data show CDR1 as LGHNA and CDR2 as YNFKEQ. Here the CDR3 DNA reads TGTGCCAGCAGCCAAGAAGGAGCCGGGACAGGGCGTGTGGGGTTGGGCTATGGCTACACCTTC. This codes for CASSQEGAGTGRVGLGYGYTF.

The chain uses TRBV21-1 and TRBJ1-1; TRBD1, the table's D call, lacks a check against the DNA. TRBV21-1 is labeled a pseudogene. This CDR3 comprises 14 residues. The CDR3 nucleotides are TGTGCCAGCAGTCCAACAGGGAAGAACACTGAAGCTTTCTTT. Protein product: CASSPTGKNTEAFF.

The chain recombines TRBV18 with TRBJ1-1; D is ambiguous. Trimming pared 1 base from V and 6 bases from J, leaving 9 bases between. CDR3 length: 13 amino acids. Germline-derived CDR1 and CDR2 are KGHSH and LQKENI. CDR3: CASSPQDWAEAFF. The CDR3 DNA follows: TGTGCCAGCTCACCACAGGATTGGGCTGAAGCTTTCTTT.

The chain couples TRBV25-1 to TRBJ1-6; D gene ambiguous. The CDR3 is made up of 14 amino acids. The germline gives CDR1 MGHDK, CDR2 SYGVNS. Trimming stripped 5 bases from V and 0 bases from J, with 5 bases between. Written as DNA, the CDR3 is TGTGCCAGCAGTAGGAACTCCTATAATTCACCCCTCCACTTT. Translated: CASSRNSYNSPLHF. Full variable domain (missing parts from reference TRBV25-1 and TRBJ1-6): EADIYQTPRYLVIGTGKKITLECSQTMGHDKMYWYQQDPGMELHLIHYSYGVNSTEKGDLSSESTVSRIRTEHFPLTLESARPSHTSQYLCASSRNSYNSPLHFGNGTRLTVT.

V and J are TRBV19 and TRBJ2-1; 12 bases fit TRBD2. Germline lookup yields CDR1 LNHDA and CDR2 SQIVND (reference sequence). The ends lost 2 bases at V and 5 bases at J; junction bases unmatched: 7. The CDR3 extends over 17 amino acids. In DNA, the CDR3 is TGTGCCAGTAGTATACTAGCGGGGGGGCTGCGAAACAATGAGCAGTTCTTC. As protein: CASSILAGGLRNNEQFF.

This clone was found once. This chain connects TRBV19 to TRBJ1-3; D may be TRBD1 (5 bases). Trimming left V 7 bases short and J 0 bases short, with 10 bases between. This CDR3 is built from 14 residues. The germline gives CDR1 LNHDA, CDR2 SQIVND (reference sequence). CDR3 sequence: CASTRDGSGNTIYF. The CDR3 DNA sequence: TGTGCCAGTACCCGGGACGGCTCTGGAAACACCATATATTTT.

The chain is built from TRBV5-6 and TRBJ2-7; TRBD1 matches 7 bases. This CDR3 comprises 15 residues. V lost 3 bases to trimming and J lost 5 bases; unmatched junction nucleotides: 11. From germline, CDR1 is SGHDT and CDR2 YYEEEE. CDR3 sequence reads: CASSSLTGTLHEQYF. In DNA, the CDR3 is TGTGCCAGCAGCTCATTGACAGGGACCTTACACGAGCAGTACTTC.

The V and J genes are TRBV15 and TRBJ1-5; D is possibly TRBD1 (5 bases). The germline CDR1 and CDR2 sequences are LNHNV and YYDKDF (reference sequence). The CDR3 extends over 15 amino acids. V dropped 1 base and J dropped 4 bases, with 11 bases sitting between them. The CDR3 sequence is CATSRADGGNQPQHF. CDR3 in DNA: TGTGCCACCAGCAGAGCTGATGGGGGAAATCAGCCCCAGCATTTT.

The chain couples TRBV18 to TRBJ2-3, with D unclear. The V gene lost 2 bases and the J gene lost 2 bases, with 11 bases spanning the gap. Germline assignment: CDR1 KGHSH and CDR2 LQKENI. This CDR3 spans 15 amino acids. CDR3 sequence reads: CASSPDPGATDTQYF. DNA of the CDR3: TGTGCCAGCTCACCAGACCCAGGAGCCACAGATACGCAGTATTTT. Supplemented by reference TRBV18 and TRBJ2-3, the full variable domain reads NAGVMQNPRHLVRRRGQEARLRCSPMKGHSHVYWYRQLPEEGLKFMVYLQKENIIDESGMPKERFSAEFPKEGPSILRIQQVVRGDSAAYFCASSPDPGATDTQYFGPGTRLTVL.

This chain links TRBV5-4 with TRBJ2-5, with 8 bases aligning to TRBD2. The CDR3 has 14 amino acids. CDR1 is SGHNT and CDR2 is YYREEE in the germline V gene (reference sequence). With V trimmed by 4 bases and J by 2 bases, 4 bases remained unmatched. The CDR3, as DNA: TGTGCCAGCAGCCGGGGACTAGAGCAAGAGACCCAGTACTTC. Protein product: CASSRGLEQETQYF.

V is TRBV29-1 and J is TRBJ2-2; 10 bases fit TRBD2. The CDR3 runs 15 residues. Trimming took 2 bases from V and 3 from J; bases not matched to a gene: 3. In germline, CDR1 is SQVTM, CDR2 ANQGSEA. The CDR3 spells CSVELAGDHTGELFF. The DNA for the CDR3 is TGCAGCGTTGAACTAGCGGGGGACCACACCGGGGAGCTGTTTTTT.

The chain joins TRBV6-5 to TRBJ2-1; a weak D match, TRBD2 (6 bases). Germline V gene data show CDR1 as MNHEY and CDR2 as SVGAGI. This CDR3 has 12 amino acids. Trimming shortened V by 2 bases and J by 7 bases, and 6 bases separated the two germline ends. The CDR3 coding sequence is TGTGCCAGCAGTTACGGGGGGAATGAGCAGTTCTTC. Its translation is CASSYGGNEQFF.

This rearrangement joins TRBV5-1 to TRBJ1-1; 10 nucleotides agree with TRBD1. Germline V gene lookup returns CDR1 SGHRS and CDR2 YFSETQ. V lost 4 bases and J lost 11; bases outside the gene matches: 8. CDR3 length equals 13 residues. CDR3 bases: TGCGCCAGCAGCGCTGGGACAGGGGATCTTGCTTTCTTT. It codes for CASSAGTGDLAFF.

This clone occurred once. The CDR3 region has the DNA TGTGCCAGCACCCCCAGCGGGGGCAATCAGCCCCAGCATTTT. Translating gives CASTPSGGNQPQHF. This chain links TRBV6-1 with TRBJ1-5, with D unresolved. V lost 7 bases and J 2 bases, leaving 12 bases between the germline ends. The CDR3 consists of 14 residues. Germline values: CDR1 MNHNS, CDR2 SASEGT.

The rearrangement links TRBV6-1 to TRBJ1-1, with 7 positions matching TRBD1. Germline values: CDR1 MNHNS, CDR2 SASEGT. V lost 4 bases, J lost 3 bases, and 2 bases stayed unmatched. This CDR3 contains 13 residues. The CDR3 DNA reads TGTGCCAGCAGTGGGGACAGTTACACTGAAGCTTTCTTT. This gives the protein CASSGDSYTEAFF.

V is TRBV9 and J is TRBJ2-1, with TRBD2 identical over 7 bases. The V gene's germline CDR1 is SGDLS and CDR2 YYNGEE. The CDR3 sequence is 15 residues long. After removal of 1 base from V and 4 bases from J, the junction contained 5 bases not matched to a gene. The CDR3 DNA reads TGTGCCAGCAGCGTATTAACGGGGGGATACAATGAGCAGTTCTTC. Translation: CASSVLTGGYNEQFF.